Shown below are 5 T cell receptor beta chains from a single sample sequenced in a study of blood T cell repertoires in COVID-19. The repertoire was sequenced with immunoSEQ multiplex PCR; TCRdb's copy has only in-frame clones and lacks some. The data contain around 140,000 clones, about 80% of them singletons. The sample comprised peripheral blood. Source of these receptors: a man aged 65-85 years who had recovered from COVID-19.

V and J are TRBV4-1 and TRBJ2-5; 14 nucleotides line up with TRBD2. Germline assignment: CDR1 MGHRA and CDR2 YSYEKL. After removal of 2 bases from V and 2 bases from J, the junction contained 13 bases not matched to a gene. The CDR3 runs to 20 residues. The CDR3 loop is CASSQSDGRLAGGGQETQYF. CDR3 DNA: TGCGCCAGCAGCCAAAGTGACGGTAGACTAGCGGGAGGGGGGCAAGAGACCCAGTACTTC.

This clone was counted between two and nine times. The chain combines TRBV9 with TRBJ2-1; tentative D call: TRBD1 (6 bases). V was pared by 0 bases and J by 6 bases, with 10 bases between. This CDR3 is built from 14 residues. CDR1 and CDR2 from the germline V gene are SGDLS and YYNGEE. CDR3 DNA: TGTGCCAGCAGCGTAGTTCAGGGGACCAATGAGCAGTTCTTC. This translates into CASSVVQGTNEQFF.

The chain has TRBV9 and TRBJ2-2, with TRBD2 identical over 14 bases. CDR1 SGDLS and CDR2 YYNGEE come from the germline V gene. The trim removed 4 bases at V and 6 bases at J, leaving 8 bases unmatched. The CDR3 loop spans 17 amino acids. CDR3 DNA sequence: TGTGCCAGCAGCCCCCGGGGACTAGCGGGAGACTCCGGGGAGCTGTTTTTT. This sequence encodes CASSPRGLAGDSGELFF.

CDR3 sequence reads: CASSPSQGLGETQYF. In DNA, the CDR3 is TGTGCCAGCTCCCCCAGCCAGGGCCTAGGGGAGACCCAGTACTTC. J is TRBJ2-5 and V is TRBV18; a weak D match, TRBD1 (5 bases). Looked up from germline, CDR1 is KGHSH and CDR2 is LQKENI. V was shortened by 6 bases and J by 5 bases, with 19 bases between the two germline ends. The CDR3 spans 15 residues.

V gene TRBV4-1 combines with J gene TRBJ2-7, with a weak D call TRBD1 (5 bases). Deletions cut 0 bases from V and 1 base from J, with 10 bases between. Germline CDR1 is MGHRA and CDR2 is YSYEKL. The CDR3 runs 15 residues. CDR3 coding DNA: TGCGCCAGCAGCCAAGATGGGGCCACGTCCTACGAGCAGTACTTC. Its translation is CASSQDGATSYEQYF.